This record concerns one T cell receptor beta chain sequence. Trimming removed 5 bases from V and 7 bases from J; junction bases left unmatched: 13. Germline V gene sequence: CDR1 SGHDT, CDR2 YYEEEE. This CDR3 comprises 16 residues. The data are from a study of blood T cell repertoires in COVID-19. Here immunoSEQ multiplex PCR was the method, and the copy in TCRdb shows in-frame clones only, minus some. The table shows 130,000 to 150,000 clones, with about four fifths occurring only once. Recruitment covered about two dozen US areas and drew participants whose ages spanned roughly 18 to 89 years. The chain has TRBV5-6 and TRBJ1-4; 8 bases align to TRBD1. Sequences were obtained from PBMCs or T cells enriched from blood (not recorded which). This receptor was obtained from a woman between 45 and 65 years old who had been exposed to COVID-19. The CDR3 region has the DNA TGTGCCAGCAGAAGGACAGGGCCTTCAAGTAGTGAAAAACTGTTTTTT. Its translation: CASRRTGPSSSEKLFF. Full variable domain (rest looked up from reference TRBV5-6 and TRBJ1-4): DAGVTQSPTHLIKTRGQQVTLRCSPKSGHDTVSWYQQALGQGPQFIFQYYEEEERQRGNFPDRFSGHQFPNYSSELNVNALLLGDSALYLCASRRTGPSSSEKLFFGSGTQLSVL.